By share, the clone carrying this TCR beta chain ranks as medium-sized. Its target is not known. This sample was taken from a study of cytomegalovirus exposure and HLA in healthy donors. For the study at large: A prior study identified 110 million or so unique TCR beta sequences from 200 million or so T cells.

Whole-study findings and limits: Later work found that TCR association rates differed between HLA loci; DRB1 had the most and HLA-C the fewest. Among TCR beta chains, those listed as cytomegalovirus-associated numbered about 160. Among TCR beta chains of equal frequency, HLA-associated ones were more clonally expanded in a later analysis.

The V gene's germline CDR1 is SGDLS and CDR2 YYNGEE. Deletions cut 4 bases from V and 5 bases from J, with 16 bases between. The CDR3 consists of 15 residues. The PCR used 60 Vbeta and 13 Jbeta primers. Clones were read by immunoSEQ multiplex PCR, and TCRdb kept only the in-frame ones, dropping some. Of 100,000 to 150,000 clones in the sample, around 80% were seen once. V gene TRBV9 combines with J gene TRBJ2-1; tentative D call: TRBD1 (5 bases). The sequenced sample consisted of PBMCs. This sequence was found in a boy younger than 10 in good health and CMV-seronegative. The CDR3 reads CASSFRQCFDNEQFF. In DNA, the CDR3 is TGTGCCAGCAGCTTCCGACAGTGCTTTGACAATGAGCAGTTCTTC.